Listed here are 16 T cell receptor beta chains from one sample, sequenced in a study of blood T cell repertoires in COVID-19. Measured with immunoSEQ multiplex PCR; TCRdb has only the in-frame clones, and not every one. The sample records 150,000 to 200,000 clones, 85% to 90% being singletons. Material for sequencing was peripheral blood. The receptor set was obtained from a young man with active or convalescent COVID-19.

This chain joins TRBV30 and TRBJ2-7, with 9 bases fitting TRBD2. J lost 6 bases, V lost 4 bases, and 10 bases had no gene match. The CDR3 runs 14 residues. CDR1 is GTSNPN, CDR2 SVGIG, per germline (reference sequence). CDR3 sequence (DNA): TGTGCCTGGAATCCGGGACTAGCCTTGCGCGAGCAGTACTTC. Translating it yields CAWNPGLALREQYF.

The chain recombines TRBV3-1 (or the pseudogene TRBV3-2) with TRBJ2-1, with 8 bases lining up with TRBD2. Germline V gene lookup returns CDR1 LGHDT and CDR2 YNNKEL (reference sequence). The CDR3 spans 15 residues. V lost 1 base and J lost 4; bases outside the gene matches: 3. CDR3 region: CASSQGVAGYNEQFF. In DNA, the CDR3 is TGTGCCAGCAGCCAAGGGGTAGCGGGGTACAATGAGCAGTTCTTC.

The rearrangement uses TRBV5-1 and TRBJ1-1; D perhaps matches TRBD1 (6 bases). The CDR3 loop spans 14 amino acids. V shed 5 bases and J shed 0 bases, with 11 bases lying between them. Germline V gives CDR1 SGHRS, CDR2 YFSETQ. CDR3 protein: CASSRDNMNTEAFF. In DNA form, the CDR3 reads TGCGCCAGCAGTCGGGACAATATGAACACTGAAGCTTTCTTT.

The V and J genes are TRBV29-1 and TRBJ2-1, with a possible D match to TRBD2 (6 bases). The V gene lost 6 bases and the J gene lost 6 bases, with 18 bases spanning the gap. The CDR3 covers 14 residues. Germline V gives CDR1 SQVTM, CDR2 ANQGSEA. CDR3 nucleotide sequence: TGCAGCGTGCACGGCGGGGCCGGGGGCAATGAGCAGTTCTTC. Translated, it gives CSVHGGAGGNEQFF.

This clone was seen just once. The V and J genes are TRBV27 and TRBJ1-5; 7 nucleotides match TRBD1. Per germline, CDR1 MNHEY and CDR2 SMNVEV (reference sequence). The CDR3 extends over 15 amino acids. The V gene end was trimmed by 5 bases and the J gene end by 4 bases; junction bases not matched to a gene: 8. The CDR3 nucleotides are TGTGCCAGCAGTCCTAAGACAGGGAGTAATCAGCCCCAGCATTTT. It is translated as CASSPKTGSNQPQHF.

This chain uses TRBV2 with TRBJ1-1; D possibly corresponds to TRBD1 (5 bases). Per germline, CDR1 SNHLY and CDR2 FYNNEI. The CDR3 covers 13 residues. V lost 2 bases and J lost 4, with 8 bases in between. This CDR3 is CASSELGGTEAFF. CDR3 sequence (DNA): TGTGCCAGCAGTGAATTGGGGGGCACTGAAGCTTTCTTT.

The chain carries TRBV19 and TRBJ1-2; no firm D call. Germline V lookup: CDR1 LNHDA, CDR2 SQIVND (reference sequence). Trimming took off 1 base at V and 8 bases at J, with 8 bases between the two ends. The CDR3 is 12 amino acids. The CDR3 coding sequence is TGTGCCAGTAGTATAGTCGACATAGGCTACACCTTC. Amino acids: CASSIVDIGYTF.

This clone is a singleton in its sample. This chain joins TRBV4-1 and TRBJ2-1, with 11 bases fitting TRBD2. The CDR3 has 16 residues. CDR1 is MGHRA, CDR2 YSYEKL, per germline. V was clipped by 4 bases and J by 3 bases; unmatched bases: 5. This chain's CDR3 is CASSRAGLAGYNEQFF. Written as DNA, the CDR3 is TGCGCCAGCAGCCGAGCAGGACTAGCGGGCTACAATGAGCAGTTCTTC.

This clone was seen only once. In DNA form, the CDR3 reads TGTGCCAGCAGCTACCCCCGGTGGGAGGGCCGTGAGACCCAGTACTTC. Its protein is CASSYPRWEGRETQYF. This chain connects TRBV7-2 to TRBJ2-5, with 7 nucleotides matching TRBD2. CDR1 is SGHTA and CDR2 is FQGNSA in the germline V gene. Trimming at V came to 4 bases and at J to 5 bases, leaving 13 bases not matched to a gene. The CDR3 spans 16 residues.

This clone was observed a handful of times. V is TRBV14 and J is TRBJ2-3, with 13 bases identical to TRBD2. CDR3 length: 16 residues. The germline CDR1 and CDR2 sequences are SGHDN and FVKESK. J lost 1 base, V lost 6 bases, and 4 bases had no gene match. In DNA form, the CDR3 reads TGTGCCAGCAGTCGGACTAGCGGGAGTGGCACAGATACGCAGTATTTT. Its translation is CASSRTSGSGTDTQYF.

This chain links TRBV12-5 with TRBJ2-1; TRBD2 matches at 8 bases. V was clipped by 1 base and J by 0 bases; unmatched bases: 11. Germline CDR1 reads LGHNT; CDR2 reads FRNRAP. This CDR3 is 19 amino acids long. The CDR3 DNA is TGTGCTAGTGGTTTGGCGAGACCCTTAGCGGGGAGCTCCTACAATGAGCAGTTCTTC. Translated, it gives CASGLARPLAGSSYNEQFF.

The chain links TRBV21-1 to TRBJ1-1; the table assigns TRBD1, which was not confirmed against the DNA. TRBV21-1 counts as a pseudogene. The CDR3 has 16 residues. The CDR3 DNA is TGTGCCAGCAGCCCCCATGCGGACAGGGTTGTGGCTGAAGCTTTCTTT. Residues: CASSPHADRVVAEAFF.

The chain is built from TRBV27 and TRBJ2-1; D is uncertain. Germline V gene data show CDR1 as MNHEY and CDR2 as SMNVEV (reference sequence). Trimming removed 2 bases at V and 4 bases at J, with 6 bases between. The CDR3 loop spans 13 amino acids. In DNA, the CDR3 is TGTGCCAGCAGTTTAGTCCCGTACAATGAGCAGTTCTTC. It is translated as CASSLVPYNEQFF.

The chain employs TRBV9 and TRBJ2-1; 11 nucleotides line up with TRBD2. V was pared by 0 bases and J by 9 bases, with 8 bases of the junction left unmatched. In germline, CDR1 is SGDLS, CDR2 YYNGEE. The CDR3 is 16 residues long. CDR3 amino acids: CASSVVASGGRGEQFF. The CDR3 nucleotides are TGTGCCAGCAGCGTAGTGGCTAGCGGGGGGAGGGGTGAGCAGTTCTTC.

V and J are TRBV18 and TRBJ2-3; D is possibly TRBD2 (5 bases). This CDR3 contains 14 residues. V lost 0 bases to trimming and J lost 6 bases, with 10 bases between them. Germline V CDR1 and CDR2: KGHSH, LQKENI. In DNA, the CDR3 is TGTGCCAGCTCACCACCGGGAGCTGGGGATACGCAGTATTTT. This codes for CASSPPGAGDTQYF.

The V gene is TRBV6-5, the J gene TRBJ2-7; 12 positions match TRBD2. The V and J ends lost 6 bases and 2 bases, in that order; junction bases with no gene match: 5. Germline lookup yields CDR1 MNHEY and CDR2 SVGAGI. The CDR3 is 15 amino acids. The CDR3 protein is CASRSSSGRAYEQYF. The CDR3 DNA follows: TGTGCCAGCAGATCTTCTAGCGGGAGGGCCTACGAGCAGTACTTC.